This note documents a single T cell receptor beta chain sequence. PCR employed 60 Vbeta and 13 Jbeta primers. The protocol was immunoSEQ multiplex PCR, while the TCRdb copy is restricted to in-frame clones and leaves out a portion. The table lists 150,000 to 200,000 clones, about 83% of them singletons, with roughly 5.2% in the top ten. The sample originates from a study of cytomegalovirus exposure and HLA in healthy donors. The CDR3 runs 15 residues. The germline gives CDR1 MRHNA, CDR2 SNTAGT. The V and J ends lost 5 bases and 8 bases, in that order; junction bases with no gene match: 7. The gene calls are TRBV6-4 and TRBJ2-1, with 12 positions matching TRBD2. Sequencing input: PBMCs. This receptor was identified in a girl aged 10-17 years in good health and CMV-seropositive. CDR3 in amino acids: CASSWTSGEVDEQFF. CDR3 coding DNA: TGTGCCAGCAGTTGGACTAGCGGGGAGGTCGATGAGCAGTTCTTC.